This T cell receptor (beta chain) was identified during a study of neoadjuvant anti-PD-1 for oral cavity cancer. In the study overall: Non-progressing patients received a fourth nivolumab dose near day 43, then surgery on days 50-56.

This clone has a handful of counts. CDR1 is GTSNPN and CDR2 is SVGIG in the germline V gene (reference sequence). Germline trimming cut 0 bases from V and 8 bases from J; bases unmatched to any gene: 5. This CDR3 has 14 residues. The time point was: after neoadjuvant nivolumab, at surgical resection. Here immunoSEQ multiplex PCR was the method, and the copy in TCRdb shows in-frame clones only, minus some. The profile shows roughly 24,000 clones, 25% to 30% of them singletons. The source was tumor tissue, collected after nivolumab (anti-PD-1) treatment. This chain joins TRBV30 and TRBJ2-2; 8 bases are shared with TRBD1. The clonotype comes from a person aged 40 to 85 with oral cavity squamous cell carcinoma. The CDR3 nucleotides are TGTGCCTGGAGTGTACAGGGGGGACGAGGGGAGCTGTTTTTT. Translating gives CAWSVQGGRGELFF.